Listed below are T cell receptor beta chains from one sample, sequenced in a study of identical twins. MiXCR, run by TCRdb on the 5' RACE reads, gives a single entry per CDR3 protein. The data contain roughly 350,000 distinct CDR3 sequences, roughly an eighth of them seen just once; the ten biggest clones take up around 6.9%. These data were also reused for a study on yellow fever vaccine responses in identical twins.

The sequencing input was CD8+ T cells sorted from blood. These TCRs come from a young woman in good health. The CDR3 runs from the conserved cysteine through the conserved F or W. The D gene is left open where the match is weak. Part of the rows lack a size; the others show once, few, many or a class for expanded clones.

D | J | size | V | length | DNA | CDR3
TRBD2 | TRBJ2-7 | . | TRBV9 | 15 | TGTGCCAGCAGCGTAGCTCTGGGGGAGGGTTACGAGCAGTACTTC | CASSVALGEGYEQYF
TRBD2 | TRBJ2-3 | few | TRBV2 | 15 | TGTGCCAGCAGTCCCGGCGGGGGGCACACAGATACGCAGTATTTT | CASSPGGGHTDTQYF
. | TRBJ1-1 | few | TRBV29-1 | 12 | TGCAGCGTTGAAGTTCAGGGCTCTGAAGCTTTCTTT | CSVEVQGSEAFF
. | TRBJ2-3 | . | TRBV24-1 | 15 | TGTGCCACCAGTGATCGAGGGACTTACACAGATACGCAGTATTTT | CATSDRGTYTDTQYF
TRBD2 | TRBJ2-5 | few | TRBV7-8 | 16 | TGTGCCAGCAGCTTAGATAGCGGGGGGTGGGGAGAGACCCAGTACTTC | CASSLDSGGWGETQYF
. | TRBJ1-2 | many | TRBV29-1 | 13 | TGCAGCGTTGAGACAGACTTTTCGTATGGCTACACCTTC | CSVETDFSYGYTF
. | TRBJ2-5 | few | TRBV18 | 15 | TGTGCCAGCTCACCACTGAGAACAGAGAAAGAGACCCAGTACTTC | CASSPLRTEKETQYF
. | TRBJ2-5 | few | TRBV3-1 | 15 | TGTGCCAGCAGCTTCGGCGTGTCGAGGTGGGAGACCCAGTACTTC | CASSFGVSRWETQYF
. | TRBJ2-1 | many | TRBV27 | 15 | TGTGCCAGCAGTTTAACAGCGTTACCCTACAATGAGCAGTTCTTC | CASSLTALPYNEQFF
TRBD1 | TRBJ2-7 | . | TRBV5-1 | 12 | TGCGCCAGCAGCGACAGGGTATCCGAGCAGTACTTC | CASSDRVSEQYF
TRBD2 | TRBJ2-3 | many | TRBV11-2 | 16 | TGTGCCAGCAGTTCAGGCCTAGCGGGCATCACAGATACGCAGTATTTT | CASSSGLAGITDTQYF
. | TRBJ1-1 | . | TRBV5-6 | 17 | TGTGCCAGCAGCTTGTGGTTGTCAGGGGCCCTGAACACTGAAGCTTTCTTT | CASSLWLSGALNTEAFF
. | TRBJ2-2 | few | TRBV2 | 13 | TGTGCCAGGGAAGACTACTCTACCGGGGAGCTGTTTTTT | CAREDYSTGELFF
TRBD2 | TRBJ2-1 | . | TRBV7-2 | 15 | TGTGCCAGCAGCTTGACAGCGGGAGGTCGCAATGAGCAGTTCTTC | CASSLTAGGRNEQFF
. | TRBJ2-5 | . | TRBV7-9 | 14 | TGTGCCAGCACCCTAGAGGGGTTGGAAGAGACCCAGTACTTC | CASTLEGLEETQYF
TRBD1 | TRBJ1-2 | few | TRBV6-5 | 16 | TGTGCCAGCAGTTACCTCCGACAGGGGGTAAACTATGGCTACACCTTC | CASSYLRQGVNYGYTF
. | TRBJ1-1 | few | TRBV3-1 | 16 | TGTGCCAGCAGCCAAGATTCGAACAGAGAGAACACTGAAGCTTTCTTT | CASSQDSNRENTEAFF
TRBD1 | TRBJ1-5 | few | TRBV4-1 | 16 | TGCGCCAGCAGCCTACAGGGGGTATACGACAATCAGCCCCAGCATTTT | CASSLQGVYDNQPQHF
. | TRBJ2-2 | many | TRBV29-1 | 13 | TGCAGCGTTGAAGGTTCTGACACCGGGGAGCTGTTTTTT | CSVEGSDTGELFF
. | TRBJ2-7 | . | TRBV10-2 | 14 | TGCGCCAGCAGTGTTCCACAGGTCTCCTACGAGCAGTACTTC | CASSVPQVSYEQYF
. | TRBJ2-2 | many | TRBV5-6 | 16 | TGTGCCAGCAGCTTACCGGGACATTCGAACACCGGGGAGCTGTTTTTT | CASSLPGHSNTGELFF
. | TRBJ2-3 | . | TRBV20-1 | 13 | TGCAGTGCTCTCTCAGGGTTCCCAGATACGCAGTATTTT | CSALSGFPDTQYF
. | TRBJ2-5 | . | TRBV6-1 | 15 | TGTGCCAGCAGCCAAGCACAGGGAAGGGTGGAGACCCAGTACTTC | CASSQAQGRVETQYF
. | TRBJ2-5 | few | TRBV20-1 | 12 | TGCAGTGCTAGGGCTGTGGGGGAGACCCAGTACTTC | CSARAVGETQYF
TRBD2 | TRBJ2-5 | few | TRBV27 | 16 | TGTGCCAGCAGTTTATCTAGCGGGGGGTTCCAAGAGACCCAGTACTTC | CASSLSSGGFQETQYF
TRBD1 | TRBJ1-2 | . | TRBV4-1 | 15 | TGCGCCAGCAGCCCAGGGACAGGACTAATTTATGGCTACACCTTC | CASSPGTGLIYGYTF
. | TRBJ1-4 | . | TRBV6-5 | 15 | TGTGCCAGCAGTTACTCACAGCCCGCTAATGAAAAACTGTTTTTT | CASSYSQPANEKLFF
TRBD1 | TRBJ2-1 | many | TRBV5-1 | 16 | TGCGCCAGCAGCTTGAGGACAGGGACTCTCTACAATGAGCAGTTCTTC | CASSLRTGTLYNEQFF
. | TRBJ1-2 | . | TRBV2 | 14 | TGTGCCAGCAGCCCGAGGGGGGTCGCCTATGGCTACACCTTC | CASSPRGVAYGYTF
TRBD2 | TRBJ2-1 | few | TRBV20-1 | 14 | TGCAGTGCTAGAGGCGCAGCGGGGAGTGAGGAGCAGTTCTTC | CSARGAAGSEEQFF
. | TRBJ1-1 | . | TRBV27 | 14 | TGTGCCAGCAGTTGGGAGTTTTCCAACACTGAAGCTTTCTTT | CASSWEFSNTEAFF
TRBD1 | TRBJ1-1 | many | TRBV12-3/TRBV12-4 | 10 | TGTGCCAGCGGACAGGGGGAAGCTTTCTTT | CASGQGEAFF
. | TRBJ2-1 | many | TRBV7-9 | 13 | TGTGCCAGCAGCTTAGTGGATGAGCGGTCGTGGTTCTTC | CASSLVDERSWFF